The rows below give T cell receptor beta chains drawn from one sample of a study of identical twins. TCRdb re-called the 5' RACE reads through MiXCR, storing one row per CDR3 protein. The sample lists 570,000 or so distinct CDR3 sequences, around a tenth occurring once. The same sample was also studied in work on yellow fever vaccine responses in identical twins.

Input material: PBMCs. All receptors derive from a woman aged 18-29 years in good health. The conserved cysteine and the conserved F or W are not part of the CDR3 here.

TRBV6-1,ASSTPTLYEQY
TRBV6-2/TRBV6-3,ASFPGELF
TRBV7-9,ASSFRTSRETQY
TRBV20-1,SARSPRLGGAADTQY
TRBV12-3/TRBV12-4,ASTEQSGRGNEQF
TRBV24-1,ATSDLIYRPSTSYEQY
TRBV29-1,SVVPSQETQY
TRBV18,ASSPTGSTDTQY
TRBV27,ASGNRVGAKNIQY
TRBV27,ASSFGGTYNEQF
TRBV19,ASLGLAGGYHNEQF
TRBV6-1,ASSLSLGSYEQY
TRBV20-1,SATGGAKNIQY
TRBV3-1,ASSQVTSGSFSYEQY
TRBV10-3,AISESSRESTDTQY
TRBV28,ASSLEVRRDDRTIQY
TRBV20-1,SASSAGGPKTRGDTQY
TRBV5-1,ASSLDRTSTDTQY
TRBV5-1,ASSAGVGTDTQY
TRBV5-1,ASSITGQGATDTQY
TRBV24-1,ATSELAGGPSEQF
TRBV11-1,ASSLRQVNSPLH
TRBV28,ASSHSYSVISEV
TRBV5-1,ASSFGLAGGDTQY
TRBV29-1,SVFIVPGQGLQF
TRBV28,ASLPRPRMNTEAF
TRBV4-2,ASSQEIRGSDQPQH
TRBV7-9,ASSPRISGNTGELF
TRBV4-1,ASSQGPNTAYEQY
TRBV27,ASSFSGQGHEQY
TRBV12-3/TRBV12-4,ASTQYWGGNTIY
TRBV12-3/TRBV12-4,ASSLRDREETQY
TRBV12-3/TRBV12-4,ASSADRVRPQH
TRBV25-1,ASTFRNLAGVIETQY
TRBV11-2,ASSLGVGHTEAF
TRBV27,ASSLADTQHEQF
TRBV3-1,ATRGAGVTDTQY
TRBV28,ASSFLSNTGELF
TRBV28,ASSWGQGDTGELF
TRBV5-8,ASSLAEGRYYEQY
TRBV5-1,ASSTPYGGAYNEQF
TRBV30,AWDRPDRGNEQF
TRBV15,ATSRAQGGARNEKLF
TRBV11-2,ASSLVPGQGRGEQF
TRBV14,ASSQVLAGGYNEQF
TRBV2,ASSERWGQGADEQY
TRBV5-1,ASSPQVNNEQF
TRBV18,ASSLTDRTEAF
TRBV5-1,ASSTLTGGYEQY
TRBV29-1,SVQGRLAKNIQY
TRBV29-1,SVGKSPNTEAF
TRBV30,AWSATYYEQY
TRBV5-1,ASSPDRGEWEQY
TRBV20-1,SARDERGRAYEQF
TRBV12-3/TRBV12-4,ASRGSLYNEQF
TRBV10-3,AISFTDLSSYEQY
TRBV25-1,ASSEQGAGAGRVYEQY
TRBV29-1,SVMTGRNPYEQY
TRBV12-3/TRBV12-4,ASSLISGGDTQY
TRBV15,ATSLKGGSYQPQH